Following are 27 T cell receptor beta chains from one sample sequenced in a study of T cell clonality in common variable immunodeficiency (dated by TCRdb to between 2015 and 2017). Libraries were constructed by the immunoSEQ multiplex PCR assay. The table was pulled from immuneACCESS by TCRdb, which kept in-frame rearrangements only. Such tables lose some clones; where checked, under half of the loss comes from unresolved V genes, and the rest has no known cause. The table puts roughly 60,000 clones in this sample, none counted just once. Clones ranked in the top ten supply under 2% of the sample. Specimen: peripheral blood mononuclear cells. The receptors stem from a person aged 18 to 75 in good health.

In this sample, this clone turned up many times. The CDR3 goes on 3 residues after the read ends, and that part is filled in from the germline J gene. V and J are TRBV6-1 and TRBJ1-5, with D uncertain. Germline assignment: CDR1 MNHNS and CDR2 SASEGT. This CDR3 has 17 residues. The V end was cut by 2 bases, the J end by 3 bases, with 17 bases between. CDR3 DNA, as far as it was read: TGTGCCAGCAGTGAATCTTACAGCTACCCTCCCAATCAGCCC. It encodes CASSESYSYPPNQP. The complete CDR3 protein is CASSESYSYPPNQPQHF.

Many counts were recorded for this clone. The sequence runs out 3 residues before the end of the CDR3; the remainder is reconstructed from the germline J gene. This chain links TRBV18 with TRBJ1-1; D is perhaps TRBD1 (5 bases). Germline CDR1 KGHSH, CDR2 LQKENI. Trimming left V 3 bases short and J 1 base short, with 15 bases between. The CDR3 spans 16 residues. The covered CDR3 bases are TGTGCCAGCTCACCTCCCGCAGGGCGCGGGAACACTGAA. It translates to CASSPPAGRGNTE. The entire CDR3 sequence reads CASSPPAGRGNTEAFF.

This clone was counted at least ten times. The CDR3 goes on 3 residues after the read ends, and that part is filled in from the germline J gene. The chain combines TRBV28 with TRBJ1-2; 9 bases agree with TRBD1. V lost 8 bases and J lost 1; bases outside the gene matches: 11. CDR1 is MDHEN and CDR2 is SYDVKM in the germline V gene. CDR3 length equals 16 residues. CDR3: CASGTGISQLNYGYTF. Incomplete CDR3 DNA: TGTGCCAGCGGGACAGGGATTTCTCAGCTTAACTATGGC.

This clone was found many times. The read finishes 3 residues shy of the CDR3 end, and the germline J gene is used to complete it. The rearrangement joins TRBV30 to TRBJ1-1; tentative D call: TRBD1 (5 bases). The V gene lost 2 bases and the J gene lost 1 base, with 11 bases spanning the gap. The CDR3 runs 14 residues. Germline V CDR1 and CDR2: GTSNPN, SVGIG (reference sequence). CDR3 region: CAWSPTGTNTEAFF. Incomplete CDR3 DNA: TGTGCCTGGAGTCCAACAGGTACGAACACTGAA.

This clone showed up many times. Read coverage stops 3 residues before the CDR3 terminus; the germline J gene supplies the remainder. The chain couples TRBV5-5 to TRBJ1-4; tentative D call: TRBD1 (5 bases). Germline CDR1 and CDR2: SGHKS and YYEKEE (reference sequence). The CDR3 totals 14 residues. The germline V and J ends were trimmed by 1 base and 8 bases, with 12 bases remaining between them. Here the CDR3 reads CASSLPGEAEKLFF. The sequenced part of the CDR3 DNA is TGTGCCAGCAGCTTGCCGGGGGAGGCGGAAAAA.

This clone was detected ten times or more. Sequencing ends 3 residues short of the CDR3 end; the germline J gene provides the rest. The chain carries TRBV9 and TRBJ2-3; D is unresolved. Trimming pared 0 bases from V and 5 bases from J, leaving 4 bases between. CDR1 SGDLS and CDR2 YYNGEE come from the germline V gene. This CDR3 comprises 12 residues. The CDR3: CASSVEGDTQYF. Partial CDR3 DNA: TGTGCCAGCAGCGTAGAAGGAGATACG.

This clone was seen many times. The CDR3 end falls 3 residues outside the read, so it is completed with the germline J gene. V gene TRBV4-1 combines with J gene TRBJ2-2; 9 positions match TRBD2. The length of the CDR3 is 18 residues. Germline lookup yields CDR1 MGHRA and CDR2 YSYEKL. J gave up 5 bases and V 1 base, and 11 bases lay outside the gene matches. The CDR3 sequence is CASSQGGAGGPRTGELFF. The sequenced part of the CDR3 DNA is TGCGCCAGCAGCCAAGGAGGCGCGGGAGGGCCGAGAACCGGGGAG.

This clone was seen repeatedly, ten times or more. The read stops 3 residues short of the end of the CDR3; the missing end is completed from the germline J gene. The chain uses TRBV4-1 and TRBJ2-7; 10 positions match TRBD2. This CDR3 region has 16 residues. CDR1 is MGHRA and CDR2 is YSYEKL in the germline V gene. Trimming at V came to 3 bases and at J to 2 bases, leaving 7 bases not matched to a gene. Here the CDR3 reads CASSQAWTSGTYEQYF. The DNA read from the CDR3 is TGCGCCAGCAGCCAGGCCTGGACTAGCGGCACCTACGAG.

This clone was seen repeatedly, ten times or more. Coverage ceases 3 residues before the CDR3 finishes, and the germline J gene fills in the end. The chain uses TRBV7-3 and TRBJ1-1; the match to TRBD1 covers 7 bases. This CDR3 is built from 15 residues. Germline assignment: CDR1 SGHTA and CDR2 FQGTGA. Unmatched junction bases numbered 7, after V lost 2 bases and J lost 4 bases. CDR3 sequence: CASSLLGGGSTEAFF. The covered CDR3 bases are TGTGCCAGCAGCTTACTGGGAGGGGGCAGCACTGAA.

In its sample, this clone was seen many times. The read terminates 3 residues ahead of where the CDR3 ends, so the germline J gene completes it. The chain is built from TRBV11-2 and TRBJ2-1; D is perhaps TRBD1 (5 bases). CDR1 is SGHAT, CDR2 FQNNGV, per germline. The CDR3 is made up of 14 amino acids. V was trimmed by 5 bases and J by 7 bases, leaving 15 bases between them. Partial CDR3 DNA: TGTGCCAGCAGCCCCGCCAGGGTGTCAAATGAG. Translation gives CASSPARVSNE. The entire CDR3 reads CASSPARVSNEQFF.

This clone was seen ten or more times. With the read ending 3 residues before the CDR3 end, the germline J gene is used to fill in that end. This sequence joins TRBV6-1 and TRBJ1-2, with D hard to call. The CDR3 consists of 15 residues. Germline loops: CDR1 MNHNS, CDR2 SASEGT. V was pared by 2 bases and J by 1 base, with 11 bases between. This chain's CDR3 is CASSELSLVNYGYTF. The part of the CDR3 DNA that was read is TGTGCCAGCAGTGAACTATCTCTTGTTAACTATGGC.

The sample holds many counts of this clone. From the germline J gene comes the end of the CDR3, since the read stops 3 residues before it. The chain employs TRBV2 and TRBJ2-5; D perhaps matches TRBD1 (6 bases). V lost 3 bases and J lost 2, with 10 bases in between. This CDR3 comprises 14 residues. Germline CDR1 and CDR2: SNHLY and FYNNEI. This CDR3 reads CASSDRQEQETQYF. The CDR3 DNA, read in part, is TGTGCCAGCAGTGATAGACAGGAACAAGAGACC.

This clone was seen at least ten times. The read ends 3 residues before the CDR3 terminus; that terminus is restored from the germline J gene. The chain employs TRBV19 and TRBJ1-2; 10 bases map to TRBD1. Germline CDR1 is LNHDA and CDR2 is SQIVND (reference sequence). The ends lost 6 bases at V and 4 bases at J; junction bases unmatched: 5. CDR3 length: 14 residues. The CDR3 loop is CASRPDRGSYGYTF. The DNA read from the CDR3 is TGTGCCAGTAGACCGGACAGGGGGAGCTATGGC.

This clone was detected many times. The read ends 3 residues early relative to the CDR3; the germline J gene fills the gap. The chain carries TRBV6-2 or TRBV6-3 and TRBJ2-3; D might be TRBD1 (5 bases). The V gene lost 4 bases and the J gene lost 2 bases, with 16 bases spanning the gap. In germline, CDR1 is MNHEY, CDR2 SVGEGT. The CDR3 runs to 16 residues. The chain's CDR3 is CASSFTRAQVTDTQYF. CDR3 DNA (partial): TGTGCCAGCAGTTTCACTCGGGCACAGGTCACAGATACG.

At least ten counts were recorded for this clone. The CDR3 region is CASSQVPGQGRAPEAFF. The covered CDR3 bases are TGTGCCAGCAGCCAAGTTCCCGGACAGGGAAGGGCGCCCGAA. J is TRBJ1-1 and V is TRBV3-1 (or the pseudogene TRBV3-2), with TRBD1 matching over 8 bases. The read is 3 residues too short to cover the CDR3 end, so that end is filled in from the germline J gene. Germline V gene lookup returns CDR1 LGHDT and CDR2 YNNKEL (reference sequence). This CDR3 has 17 amino acids.

This clone was seen many times. The CDR3 extends 3 residues past the end of the read, so its final part is completed from the germline J gene. This rearrangement joins TRBV14 to TRBJ2-7; perhaps TRBD2 as D (6 bases). V lost 4 bases and J 5 bases, leaving 21 bases between the germline ends. Germline lookup yields CDR1 SGHDN and CDR2 FVKESK. This CDR3 has 16 residues. Partial CDR3 DNA: TGTGCCAGCAGCCCCCGGGGGACTTACTTTGGGGACGAG. This translates into CASSPRGTYFGDE. The complete CDR3 reads CASSPRGTYFGDEQYF.

This clone showed up many times. The CDR3 extends 3 residues past the end of the read, so its final part is completed from the germline J gene. The rearrangement links TRBV28 to TRBJ1-2, with 9 bases that match TRBD1. CDR1 is MDHEN and CDR2 is SYDVKM in the germline V gene. The CDR3 is 16 residues long. The V and J ends lost 5 bases and 1 base, in that order; junction bases with no gene match: 8. CDR3 amino acids: CASSQTGGEGNYGYTF. CDR3 DNA (partial): TGTGCCAGCAGTCAAACAGGGGGCGAAGGTAACTATGGC.

Many counts were recorded for this clone. The CDR3 end falls 3 residues outside the read, so it is completed with the germline J gene. The chain uses TRBV20-1 and TRBJ2-7, with 7 bases aligning to TRBD1. The CDR3 spans 15 residues. Germline V gene lookup returns CDR1 DFQATT and CDR2 SNEGSKA (reference sequence). Trimming at V came to 1 base and at J to 0 bases, leaving 6 bases not matched to a gene. CDR3 protein: CSARGTGFFSYEQYF. The CDR3 DNA, read in part, is TGCAGTGCTAGAGGGACAGGATTCTTCTCCTACGAG.

The table lists this clone with many counts. The read falls 3 residues short of the CDR3 end, and the missing part is taken from the germline J gene. The rearrangement uses TRBV7-2 and TRBJ1-3, with D possibly matching TRBD1 (5 bases). V was pared by 4 bases and J by 4 bases, with 8 bases between. Germline CDR1 is SGHTA and CDR2 is FQGNSA. This CDR3 spans 13 amino acids. This chain's CDR3 is CASSYDRGNTIYF. The sequenced part of the CDR3 DNA is TGTGCCAGCAGCTACGACAGAGGAAACACC. Drawing the rest from reference TRBV7-2 and TRBJ1-3, the complete variable domain is GAGVSQSPSNKVTEKGKDVELRCDPISGHTALYWYRQSLGQGLEFLIYFQGNSAPDKSGLPSDRFSAERTGGSVSTLTIQRTQQEDSAVYLCASSYDRGNTIYFGEGSWLTVV.

This clone was counted at least ten times. The CDR3 extends 3 residues past the end of the read, so its final part is completed from the germline J gene. The chain has TRBV7-6 and TRBJ2-7, with 8 bases matching TRBD2. V was clipped by 5 bases and J by 2 bases; unmatched bases: 8. CDR1 and CDR2 from the germline V gene are SGHVS and FNYEAQ. The CDR3 is 15 residues long. The CDR3 bases that were read are TGTGCCAGCAGCCCCCAAGCGGGAGTAACCTACGAG. This gives the protein CASSPQAGVTYE. From start to end, the CDR3 is CASSPQAGVTYEQYF.

This clone was seen at least ten times. The read terminates 3 residues ahead of where the CDR3 ends, so the germline J gene completes it. V gene TRBV5-1 combines with J gene TRBJ2-3; TRBD2 matches at 11 bases. The V gene's germline CDR1 is SGHRS and CDR2 YFSETQ. This CDR3 spans 17 amino acids. The ends lost 0 bases at V and 1 base at J; junction bases unmatched: 4. Incomplete CDR3 DNA: TGCGCCAGCAGCTTGGGGTCGACTAGCGGGGGCACAGATACG. Encoded protein: CASSLGSTSGGTDT. From start to end, the CDR3 is CASSLGSTSGGTDTQYF.

This clone came up many times. The CDR3 end lies 3 residues beyond the end of the read and is filled in from the germline J gene. V and J are TRBV6-2 or TRBV6-3 and TRBJ2-5, with a possible D match to TRBD1 (5 bases). V shed 6 bases and J shed 7 bases, with 18 bases lying between them. CDR1 is MNHEY, CDR2 SVGEGT, per germline. The CDR3 extends over 14 amino acids. This CDR3 is CASSQGVRYGTQYF. The CDR3 DNA, read in part, is TGTGCCAGCAGCCAAGGGGTGAGGTATGGGACC.

This clone has at least ten counts. The DNA ends 3 residues before the CDR3 does, and the rest of the CDR3 is filled in from the germline J gene. The rearrangement joins TRBV29-1 to TRBJ2-7; TRBD1 is a possible D gene (6 bases). This CDR3 is 15 amino acids long. V shed 3 bases and J shed 3 bases, with 18 bases lying between them. Germline V gives CDR1 SQVTM, CDR2 ANQGSEA. Partial CDR3 DNA: TGCAGCGTTGAGAAGTCTGGTCAGGGGAGCTACGAG. It yields the protein CSVEKSGQGSYE. The CDR3 as a whole reads CSVEKSGQGSYEQYF.

This clone appeared many times. The sequence runs out 3 residues before the end of the CDR3; the remainder is reconstructed from the germline J gene. This chain connects TRBV6-1 to TRBJ2-1, with 11 bases fitting TRBD2. Germline V gene data show CDR1 as MNHNS and CDR2 as SASEGT. CDR3 length equals 15 residues. V shed 4 bases and J 5 bases; nucleotides not matched to a gene: 4. CDR3 DNA, as far as it was read: TGTGCCAGCAGTGTACTAGCGGGGGTTAACAATGAG. Translating gives CASSVLAGVNNE. The whole CDR3 region reads CASSVLAGVNNEQFF.

The table lists this clone with many counts. The missing CDR3 end, 3 residues past where the read stops, is filled in from the germline J gene. This chain connects TRBV20-1 to TRBJ1-2; maybe TRBD1 (5 bases). Trimming pared 7 bases from V and 3 bases from J, leaving 12 bases between. This CDR3 is built from 12 residues. The germline V gene encodes CDR1 DFQATT and CDR2 SNEGSKA (reference sequence). The chain's CDR3 is CSVPGQDYGYTF. The part of the CDR3 DNA that was read is TGCAGTGTTCCCGGACAAGACTATGGC.

In its sample, this clone was seen many times. Read coverage stops 3 residues before the CDR3 terminus; the germline J gene supplies the remainder. The chain combines TRBV18 with TRBJ2-1; D is unresolved. The CDR3 contains 17 residues. Per germline, CDR1 KGHSH and CDR2 LQKENI. The V and J ends lost 0 bases and 0 bases respectively, with 12 bases between them. The CDR3 spells CASSPPPRGPSYNEQFF. CDR3 DNA, as far as it was read: TGTGCCAGCTCACCACCGCCTCGTGGCCCCTCCTACAATGAG.

This clone was seen repeatedly, ten times or more. The sequence runs out 3 residues before the end of the CDR3; the remainder is reconstructed from the germline J gene. This sequence joins TRBV5-5 and TRBJ2-1; 11 bases line up with TRBD2. The CDR3 is 15 amino acids. J gave up 8 bases and V 0 bases, and 4 bases lay outside the gene matches. Germline CDR1 SGHKS, CDR2 YYEKEE (reference sequence). This CDR3 is CASSLGLAGIYEQFF. The part of the CDR3 DNA that was read is TGTGCCAGCAGCTTGGGACTAGCGGGAATCTATGAG.